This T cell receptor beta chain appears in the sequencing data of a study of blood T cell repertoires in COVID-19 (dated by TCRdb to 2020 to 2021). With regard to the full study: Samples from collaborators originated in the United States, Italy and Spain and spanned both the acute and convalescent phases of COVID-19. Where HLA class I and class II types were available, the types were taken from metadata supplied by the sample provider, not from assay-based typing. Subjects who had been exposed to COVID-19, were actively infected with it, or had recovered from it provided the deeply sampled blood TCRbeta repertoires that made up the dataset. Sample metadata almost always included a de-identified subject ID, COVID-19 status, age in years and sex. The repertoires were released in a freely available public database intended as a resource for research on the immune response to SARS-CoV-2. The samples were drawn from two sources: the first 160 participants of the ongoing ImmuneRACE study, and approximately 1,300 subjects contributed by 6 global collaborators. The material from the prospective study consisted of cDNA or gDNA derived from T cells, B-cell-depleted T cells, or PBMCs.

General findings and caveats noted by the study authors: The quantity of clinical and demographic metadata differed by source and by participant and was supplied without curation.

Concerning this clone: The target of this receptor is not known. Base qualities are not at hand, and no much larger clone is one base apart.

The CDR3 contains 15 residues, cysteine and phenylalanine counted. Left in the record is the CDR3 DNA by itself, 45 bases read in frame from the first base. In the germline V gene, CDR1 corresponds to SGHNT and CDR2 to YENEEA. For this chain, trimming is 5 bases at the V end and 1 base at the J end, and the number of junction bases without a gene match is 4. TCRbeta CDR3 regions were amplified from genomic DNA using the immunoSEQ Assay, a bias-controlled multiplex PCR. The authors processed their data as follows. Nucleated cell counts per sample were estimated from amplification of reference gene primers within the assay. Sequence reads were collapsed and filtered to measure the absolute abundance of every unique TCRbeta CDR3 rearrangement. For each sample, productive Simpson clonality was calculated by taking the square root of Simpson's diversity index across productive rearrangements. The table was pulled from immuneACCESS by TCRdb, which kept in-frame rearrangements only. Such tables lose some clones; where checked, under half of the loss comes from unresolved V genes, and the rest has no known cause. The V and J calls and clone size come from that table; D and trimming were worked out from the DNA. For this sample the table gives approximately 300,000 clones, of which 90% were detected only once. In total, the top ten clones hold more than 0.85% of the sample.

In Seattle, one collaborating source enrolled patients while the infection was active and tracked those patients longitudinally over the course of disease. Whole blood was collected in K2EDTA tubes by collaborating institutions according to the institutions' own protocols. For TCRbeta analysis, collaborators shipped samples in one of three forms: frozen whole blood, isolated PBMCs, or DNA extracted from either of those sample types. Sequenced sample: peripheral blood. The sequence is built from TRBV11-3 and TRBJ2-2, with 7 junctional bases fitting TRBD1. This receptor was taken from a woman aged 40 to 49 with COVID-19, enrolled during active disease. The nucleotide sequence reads TGTGCCAGCAGCGCGGACAGGATGAACACCGGGGAGCTGTTTTTT. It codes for CASSADRMNTGELFF.